This passage covers 17 T cell receptor beta chains from one sample sequenced in a study of T cells in Graves' hyperthyroidism and ophthalmopathy. Amplification yielded TCR beta CDR3 regions, with RNA transcripts as the source. RT-PCR in the first round (using the HTBI primer set) targeted the TCR CDR3. In TCRdb, the multiplex PCR reads were re-called with MiXCR into one record per CDR3 protein. The data show around 800,000 distinct CDR3 sequences, 35% to 45% seen once. Sequenced sample: blood. The origin of the receptors is a man between 18 and 29 years old with Graves' hyperthyroidism.

With regard to this clonotype: One end of the junction does not line up with germline, which may come from a read error. The genes are TRBV29-1 and TRBJ1-1; 10 nucleotides line up with TRBD1. The CDR3 runs 13 residues. Germline-derived CDR1 and CDR2 are SQVTM and ANQGSEA. As DNA, the CDR3 is TGCAGCTTTGAGACAGGGGGCAGGACTGAAGCTTTCTTT. Translating gives CSFETGGRTEAFF.

The chain joins TRBV10-3 to TRBJ2-7; TRBD2 is a possible D gene (5 bases). Trimming removed 7 bases at V and 3 bases at J, with 13 bases between. This CDR3 is built from 13 residues. Germline-derived CDR1 and CDR2 are ENHRY and SYGVKD. CDR3 DNA sequence: TGTGCCATCACGGCTAGCTCAGGCTACGAGCAGTACTTC. Its protein product is CAITASSGYEQYF.

There are many counts of this clonotype. This rearrangement joins TRBV29-1 to TRBJ2-7; the match to TRBD2 covers 13 bases. This CDR3 has 13 amino acids. V shed 6 bases, J shed 5 bases, and the junction held 4 bases outside the gene matches. Germline CDR1 SQVTM, CDR2 ANQGSEA. The CDR3 nucleotides read TGCAGCGTGGGGACTAGCGGGGACGACGAGCAGTACTTC. Translated, it gives CSVGTSGDDEQYF.

The chain carries TRBV19 and TRBJ2-1; D not resolved. Germline assignment: CDR1 LNHDA and CDR2 SQIVND (reference sequence). The V and J ends lost 1 base and 0 bases respectively, with 13 bases between them. The CDR3 consists of 17 residues. This chain's CDR3 is CASSIGLPLSSYNEQFF. The DNA for the CDR3 is TGTGCCAGTAGTATAGGATTGCCGCTGAGCTCCTACAATGAGCAGTTCTTC.

This clonotype was counted ten times or more. The rearrangement joins TRBV5-1 to TRBJ2-7; 10 positions agree with TRBD2. Unmatched junction bases numbered 4, after V lost 4 bases and J lost 3 bases. Germline V gene sequence: CDR1 SGHRS, CDR2 YFSETQ. CDR3 length: 14 residues. CDR3 DNA: TGCGCCAGCAGCCAACGGACTAGCGGCTACGAGCAGTACTTC. Amino acids: CASSQRTSGYEQYF.

This clonotype has just a few counts. The chain combines TRBV19 with TRBJ1-1, with TRBD1 matching 9 bases. The germline V gene encodes CDR1 LNHDA and CDR2 SQIVND (reference sequence). The CDR3 loop spans 16 amino acids. With 5 bases clipped from V and 4 bases from J, the junction kept 11 bases outside the gene matches. The CDR3: CASSYYISGQGTEAFF. CDR3 bases: TGTGCCAGTAGTTATTACATTTCGGGACAGGGCACTGAAGCTTTCTTT.

On this clonotype itself: Germline is not matched at one junction end, which may reflect a read error. The chain uses TRBV10-3 and TRBJ2-2, with TRBD2 matching 10 bases. Germline loops: CDR1 ENHRY, CDR2 SYGVKD. The CDR3 length is 13 residues. In DNA form, the CDR3 reads TGTGCCATCAGTCGACAGAGCGGGGGGGAGCTGTATTTT. Its translation is CAISRQSGGELYF.

This clonotype appeared a few times. This rearrangement joins TRBV24-1 to TRBJ2-5; TRBD1 matches at 7 bases. V dropped 5 bases and J dropped 0; count of bases not matched to a gene: 11. The CDR3 has 17 residues. Germline V CDR1 and CDR2: KGHDR, SFDVKD. The CDR3 loop is CATSGATGTENQETQYF. The CDR3 DNA follows: TGTGCCACCAGTGGGGCGACCGGGACAGAAAACCAAGAGACCCAGTACTTC.

This clonotype was seen more than once but under ten times. The chain recombines TRBV6-5 with TRBJ1-1, with no clear D. Germline lookup yields CDR1 MNHEY and CDR2 SVGAGI. Trimming shortened V by 4 bases and J by 5 bases, and 14 bases separated the two germline ends. There are 14 residues in the CDR3. CDR3 in amino acids: CASSWQVPETEAFF. CDR3 nucleotides: TGTGCCAGCAGTTGGCAGGTACCAGAGACTGAAGCTTTCTTT.

This clonotype appeared once. The J gene is TRBJ1-4, the V gene TRBV20-1; TRBD1 might be the D (5 bases). Trimming pared 6 bases from V and 0 bases from J, leaving 14 bases between. CDR3 length: 15 amino acids. The germline V gene has CDR1 DFQATT and CDR2 SNEGSKA (reference sequence). CDR3: CSALKMGATNEKLFF. DNA of the CDR3: TGCAGTGCCCTAAAGATGGGGGCAACTAATGAAAAACTGTTTTTT.

This clonotype came up a few times. This chain uses TRBV7-3 with TRBJ2-5; D is undetermined. The CDR3 covers 15 residues. Trimming stripped 0 bases from V and 4 bases from J, with 12 bases between. The germline V gene encodes CDR1 SGHTA and CDR2 FQGTGA. CDR3: CASSLTMASGETQYF. In nucleotides, the CDR3 is TGTGCCAGCAGCTTAACCATGGCGTCGGGAGAGACCCAGTACTTC.

This clonotype was seen at least ten times. This chain joins TRBV7-6 and TRBJ1-3, with D perhaps TRBD1 (6 bases). The germline V gene has CDR1 SGHVS and CDR2 FNYEAQ. This CDR3 region has 17 residues. V lost 1 base and J 0 bases, leaving 13 bases between the germline ends. CDR3 region: CASSLVTGYNSGNTIYF. The DNA for the CDR3 is TGTGCCAGCAGCTTAGTGACAGGCTACAACTCTGGAAACACCATATATTTT.

This clonotype was counted ten times or more. The CDR3 DNA follows: TGTGCCATCAGTGAGTCGCATGACACTGAAGCTTTCTTT. This codes for CAISESHDTEAFF. The gene calls are TRBV10-3 and TRBJ1-1; no reliable D call. V was pared by 0 bases and J by 3 bases, with 5 bases between. CDR1 is ENHRY and CDR2 is SYGVKD in the germline V gene. The CDR3 runs 13 residues.

This clonotype was seen repeatedly, ten times or more. The V gene is TRBV2, the J gene TRBJ1-5, with unresolved D. CDR1 is SNHLY and CDR2 is FYNNEI in the germline V gene. CDR3 size: 14 residues. The V and J ends lost 1 base and 6 bases respectively, with 10 bases between them. The CDR3 loop is CASSEGTGGQPQHF. CDR3 nucleotide sequence: TGTGCCAGCAGTGAAGGGACGGGCGGTCAGCCCCAGCATTTT.

Details on this clonotype: Given a much more abundant clone one base away, this may be a read error. V is TRBV10-2 and J is TRBJ1-5; D may be TRBD1 (6 bases). There are 15 residues in the CDR3. From germline, CDR1 is WSHSY and CDR2 SAAADI. CDR3 sequence: CASSEEGQGYQSQHF. CDR3 nucleotide sequence: TGCGCCAGCAGTGAAGAGGGGCAGGGGTATCAGTCCCAGCATTTT.

The chain employs TRBV6-1 and TRBJ2-7; 9 bases agree with TRBD1. This CDR3 has 14 amino acids. Germline CDR1 is MNHNS and CDR2 is SASEGT. With V trimmed by 5 bases and J by 9 bases, 11 bases remained unmatched. CDR3 amino acids: CASSPTGQGSWQYF. CDR3 bases: TGTGCCAGCAGTCCCACGGGACAGGGAAGCTGGCAGTACTTC.

Only a few counts were recorded for this clonotype. The chain recombines TRBV6-1 with TRBJ2-7; D not certain. Germline lookup yields CDR1 MNHNS and CDR2 SASEGT. CDR3 length: 13 amino acids. V was trimmed by 8 bases and J by 3 bases, leaving 14 bases between them. CDR3 bases: TGTGCCAGCTCAAGGGCCAGTTACTACGAGCAGTACTTC. Amino acid sequence: CASSRASYYEQYF.